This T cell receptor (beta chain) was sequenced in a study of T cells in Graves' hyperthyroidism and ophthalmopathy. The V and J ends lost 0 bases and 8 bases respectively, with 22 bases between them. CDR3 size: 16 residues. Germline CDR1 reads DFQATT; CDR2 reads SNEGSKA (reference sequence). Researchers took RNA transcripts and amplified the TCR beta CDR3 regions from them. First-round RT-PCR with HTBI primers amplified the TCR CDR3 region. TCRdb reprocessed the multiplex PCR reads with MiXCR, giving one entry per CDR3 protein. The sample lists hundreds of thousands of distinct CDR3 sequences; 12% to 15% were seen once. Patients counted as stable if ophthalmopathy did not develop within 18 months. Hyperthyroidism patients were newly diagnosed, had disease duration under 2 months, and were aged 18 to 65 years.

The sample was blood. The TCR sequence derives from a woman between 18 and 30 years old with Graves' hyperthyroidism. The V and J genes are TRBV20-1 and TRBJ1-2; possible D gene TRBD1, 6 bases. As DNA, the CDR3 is TGCAGTGCTAGAGATTCGGGTAGGGGGGCGGGCTCGGGCTACACCTTC. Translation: CSARDSGRGAGSGYTF.